These T cell receptor beta chains were read from a single sample in a study of blood T cell repertoires in COVID-19. Here immunoSEQ multiplex PCR was the method, and the copy in TCRdb shows in-frame clones only, minus some. The sample includes just under 300,000 clones, around 86% of them seen just once. The sample was peripheral blood. Every receptor here comes from a man aged 65-85 years with acute or convalescent COVID-19. Each CDR3 is given with its conserved first and last residue. A D gene is named only where the DNA matches it firmly. Part of the rows lack a size; the others show once, few, many or a class for expanded clones.

TRBJ2-5	NA	NA	TRBV4-1	CASSHGTYLRGETQYF	TGCGCCAGCAGCCACGGCACATACCTAAGGGGAGAGACCCAGTACTTC
TRBJ1-1	NA	NA	TRBV12-3/TRBV12-4	CASSHRDTEAFF	TGTGCCAGCAGTCACAGGGACACTGAAGCTTTCTTT
TRBJ1-1	NA	NA	TRBV18	CASSPLGEQNTEAFF	TGTGCCAGCTCACCCCTCGGAGAACAGAACACTGAAGCTTTCTTT
TRBJ1-6	NA	NA	TRBV2	CASSGFEVRANSPLHF	TGTGCCAGCAGTGGGTTTGAGGTCAGGGCCAATTCACCCCTCCACTTT
TRBJ1-5	NA	NA	TRBV4-3	CASSQEIVTGTQPQHF	TGCGCCAGCAGCCAAGAAATCGTTACAGGGACTCAGCCCCAGCATTTT
TRBJ1-5	NA	TRBD1	TRBV2	CASQRGLGNQPQHF	TGTGCCAGCCAAAGGGGGCTAGGCAATCAGCCCCAGCATTTT
TRBJ2-3	NA	TRBD2	TRBV5-1	CASNPSGVSTDTQYF	TGCGCCAGCAACCCTAGCGGGGTAAGCACAGATACGCAGTATTTT
TRBJ2-2	NA	TRBD1	TRBV29-1	CSVGQGLGTGELFF	TGCAGCGTCGGACAGGGGTTAGGTACCGGGGAGCTGTTTTTT
TRBJ2-7	NA	NA	TRBV5-4	CASSPGQQIEQYF	TGTGCCAGCAGCCCCGGACAGCAGATCGAGCAGTACTTC
TRBJ2-1	NA	NA	TRBV6-5	CASRVVNEQFF	TGTGCCAGCAGGGTAGTCAATGAGCAGTTCTTC
TRBJ1-5	NA	NA	TRBV28	CASSSTQPQHF	TGTGCCAGCAGTTCGACACAGCCCCAGCATTTT
TRBJ1-2	NA	TRBD1	TRBV29-1	CSVHTGGNGYTF	TGCAGCGTACATACAGGGGGGAACGGCTACACCTTC
TRBJ1-6	NA	NA	TRBV28	CASTGGGLYNSPLHF	TGTGCCAGCACGGGGGGTGGTCTCTATAATTCACCCCTCCACTTT
TRBJ2-1	NA	NA	TRBV18	CASSPREVGSNEQFF	TGTGCCAGCTCACCAAGGGAGGTAGGCTCCAATGAGCAGTTCTTC
TRBJ2-3	NA	NA	TRBV4-1	CASSPQRGAGYDTQYF	TGCGCCAGCAGCCCCCAACGGGGGGCCGGGTATGATACGCAGTATTTT
TRBJ1-3	few	NA	TRBV18	CASSPYSTEGNTIYF	TGTGCCAGCTCACCATACTCTACGGAGGGAAACACCATATATTTT
TRBJ2-5	NA	TRBD2	TRBV28	CASSQLAGGETQYF	TGTGCCAGCAGCCAACTAGCGGGAGGAGAGACCCAGTACTTC
TRBJ1-1	NA	NA	TRBV12-3/TRBV12-4	CASTPQVNTEAFF	TGTGCCAGCACCCCACAGGTGAACACTGAAGCTTTCTTT
TRBJ2-1	once	TRBD2	TRBV4-3	CASSQVYSGSANEQFF	TGCGCCAGCAGCCAAGTCTATAGCGGGAGCGCGAATGAGCAGTTCTTC
TRBJ2-2	once	TRBD2	TRBV3-1/TRBV3-2	CASSHGRAGELFF	TGTGCCAGCAGCCACGGGAGGGCCGGGGAGCTGTTTTTT
TRBJ1-4	NA	NA	TRBV9	CASSRDTFTTNEKLFF	TGTGCCAGCAGCAGGGACACCTTCACAACTAATGAAAAACTGTTTTTT
TRBJ2-3	NA	TRBD1	TRBV27	CASSTRDRTLTDTQYF	TGTGCCAGCAGCACCCGGGACAGGACCCTCACAGATACGCAGTATTTT
TRBJ2-7	NA	TRBD2	TRBV3-1/TRBV3-2	CASSQGLAGATSYEQYF	TGTGCCAGCAGCCAAGGGCTAGCGGGGGCCACCTCCTACGAGCAGTACTTC
TRBJ2-7	NA	NA	TRBV5-1	CASRNLHQVTLNEQYF	TGCGCCAGCCGAAATCTCCACCAGGTAACCCTAAACGAGCAGTACTTC
TRBJ2-1	NA	TRBD2	TRBV4-2	CASSPSGAIYNEQFF	TGTGCCAGCAGCCCCAGCGGGGCAATCTACAATGAGCAGTTCTTC
TRBJ2-1	NA	NA	TRBV14	CASSQDSASINEQFF	TGTGCCAGCAGCCAAGATAGTGCTTCTATAAATGAGCAGTTCTTC
TRBJ2-3	NA	NA	TRBV6-5	CASRDYNTQYF	TGTGCCAGCAGAGACTACAATACGCAGTATTTT
TRBJ2-7	NA	NA	TRBV20-1	CSARPAYEQYF	TGCAGTGCTAGACCAGCCTACGAGCAGTACTTC
TRBJ2-7	once	TRBD2	TRBV12-5	CASGPTRPGLNYEQYF	TGTGCTAGTGGTCCAACCCGCCCGGGACTAAACTACGAGCAGTACTTC
TRBJ1-1	few	NA	TRBV5-1	CASSLDAGVNTEAFF	TGCGCCAGCAGCTTGGACGCAGGGGTGAACACTGAAGCTTTCTTT
TRBJ2-1	NA	NA	TRBV11-2	CASSLRGSTFSYNEQFF	TGTGCCAGCAGCTTAAGAGGGAGTACTTTCTCCTACAATGAGCAGTTCTTC
TRBJ2-1	once	NA	TRBV24-1	CATSDYKGMTEQFF	TGTGCCACCAGTGATTATAAGGGGATGACAGAGCAGTTCTTC
TRBJ1-3	NA	TRBD1	TRBV28	CASSTPDRPGNTIYF	TGTGCCAGCAGTACCCCGGACAGGCCTGGAAACACCATATATTTT
TRBJ1-5	NA	NA	TRBV19	CASSINPSGMPQHF	TGTGCCAGTAGTATCAATCCCTCGGGGATGCCCCAGCATTTT
TRBJ2-1	few	TRBD2	TRBV3-1/TRBV3-2	CASSGLAGGNEQFF	TGTGCCAGCAGCGGACTAGCGGGGGGCAATGAGCAGTTCTTC
TRBJ1-6	NA	NA	TRBV3-1/TRBV3-2	CASSEEGRVLGSPLHF	TGTGCCAGCAGCGAAGAGGGCAGGGTGTTAGGGTCACCCCTCCACTTT
TRBJ2-2	NA	TRBD2	TRBV15	CATSGLAGDTGELFF	TGTGCCACCAGCGGGCTAGCGGGAGACACCGGGGAGCTGTTTTTT
TRBJ1-1	NA	TRBD1	TRBV6-6	CASSYPNRGGDTEAFF	TGTGCCAGCAGTTACCCAAACAGGGGGGGAGACACTGAAGCTTTCTTT
TRBJ2-1	NA	TRBD2	TRBV29-1	CSVVSGGPSSYNEQFF	TGCAGCGTTGTTAGCGGGGGGCCAAGCTCCTACAATGAGCAGTTCTTC
TRBJ1-2	NA	NA	TRBV18	CASSPGTRDGYTF	TGTGCCAGCTCACCGGGGACTAGGGATGGCTACACCTTC
TRBJ2-5	once	NA	TRBV27	CASSPTRGNSQTQYF	TGTGCCAGCAGTCCCACCCGAGGGAATTCGCAGACCCAGTACTTC
TRBJ2-7	few	TRBD1	TRBV18	CASSPGQGLYEQYF	TGTGCCAGCTCTCCGGGACAGGGGCTGTACGAGCAGTACTTC
TRBJ2-7	NA	NA	TRBV9	CASSVDHQGYEQYF	TGTGCCAGCAGCGTCGATCATCAGGGTTACGAGCAGTACTTC
TRBJ1-2	NA	NA	TRBV9	CASSTALPEGDGYTF	TGTGCCAGCAGCACCGCCCTGCCAGAGGGTGATGGCTACACCTTC
TRBJ1-5	NA	NA	TRBV5-6	CASSFGRGDNQPQHF	TGTGCCAGCAGCTTCGGGCGGGGAGACAATCAGCCCCAGCATTTT
TRBJ1-2	NA	TRBD1	TRBV19	CASSFTGTGGFGYTF	TGTGCCAGTAGTTTCACCGGGACAGGGGGATTCGGCTACACCTTC
TRBJ1-5	NA	NA	TRBV14	CASSQAGKGDQPQHF	TGTGCCAGCAGCCAAGCGGGTAAGGGGGATCAGCCCCAGCATTTT
TRBJ2-5	NA	TRBD1	TRBV11-2	CASSRVGQLQETQYF	TGTGCCAGCAGCCGCGTGGGACAGCTACAAGAGACCCAGTACTTC
TRBJ2-5	NA	TRBD1	TRBV6-6	CASKGIGQGARETQYF	TGTGCCAGCAAAGGCATCGGACAGGGGGCTCGAGAGACCCAGTACTTC
TRBJ2-5	NA	NA	TRBV2	CASSVGQSETQYF	TGTGCCAGCAGTGTGGGGCAGTCGGAGACCCAGTACTTC
TRBJ2-7	NA	NA	TRBV18	CASSPTSMDYEQYF	TGTGCCAGCTCACCGACTTCGATGGACTACGAGCAGTACTTC
TRBJ1-3	NA	NA	TRBV3-1/TRBV3-2	CASSQAGGAYGNTIYF	TGTGCCAGCAGCCAAGCGGGGGGCGCTTATGGAAACACCATATATTTT
TRBJ2-3	few	TRBD2	TRBV7-9	CASSLGTSGTDTQYF	TGTGCCAGCAGCTTAGGGACTAGCGGAACAGATACGCAGTATTTT
TRBJ1-1	NA	NA	TRBV9	CASSVLQSAEAFF	TGTGCCAGCAGCGTCCTTCAATCAGCTGAAGCTTTCTTT
TRBJ1-5	NA	NA	TRBV12-3/TRBV12-4	CASSLTGNQPQHF	TGTGCCAGCAGTTTGACAGGCAATCAGCCCCAGCATTTT
TRBJ2-7	NA	TRBD2	TRBV7-2	CASSLRRGAYEQYF	TGTGCCAGCAGCTTGCGGCGGGGGGCCTACGAGCAGTACTTC
TRBJ2-2	NA	TRBD1	TRBV6-6	CASRDSKAGELFF	TGTGCCAGCCGGGACAGCAAAGCCGGGGAGCTGTTTTTT
TRBJ2-1	NA	NA	TRBV5-4	CASSLGEGGEFF	TGTGCCAGCAGCTTGGGAGAGGGGGGGGAGTTCTTC
TRBJ1-6	NA	NA	TRBV6-2/TRBV6-3	CASSSQENSPLHF	TGTGCCAGCAGTTCACAGGAGAATTCACCCCTCCACTTT
TRBJ1-2	NA	NA	TRBV12-3/TRBV12-4	CASSLNSNYGYTF	TGTGCCAGCAGTTTAAACAGTAACTATGGCTACACCTTC